One sample yielded the 18 T cell receptor beta chains listed below, sequenced in a study of blood T cell repertoires in COVID-19. Sequenced by immunoSEQ multiplex PCR; TCRdb stores in-frame clones only, minus some. The sample records roughly 250,000 clones, approximately 84% being singletons. The sample consisted of peripheral blood. These TCRs come from a person aged 65-85 years with COVID-19, enrolled during active disease.

The CDR3 spells CASRPSGGNNEQFF. The CDR3 nucleotides are TGCGCCAGCAGACCCTCGGGCGGGAACAATGAGCAGTTCTTC. The chain combines TRBV5-1 with TRBJ2-1; tentative D call: TRBD2 (6 bases). The CDR3 extends over 14 amino acids. Germline CDR1 is SGHRS and CDR2 is YFSETQ. Trimming pared 5 bases from V and 5 bases from J, leaving 14 bases between.

The genes are TRBV5-1 and TRBJ2-7; TRBD1 is a possible D gene (6 bases). This CDR3 contains 14 residues. Trimming removed 4 bases at V and 4 bases at J, with 15 bases between. CDR1 is SGHRS, CDR2 YFSETQ, per germline. CDR3 sequence reads: CASSARDTQYEQYF. In DNA form, the CDR3 reads TGCGCCAGCAGCGCCCGGGACACACAATACGAGCAGTACTTC.

The chain links TRBV7-8 to TRBJ1-2, with 8 bases matching TRBD1. Trimming took 4 bases from V and 4 from J; bases not matched to a gene: 14. This CDR3 has 17 residues. Germline-derived CDR1 and CDR2 are SGHVS and FQNEAQ. Here the CDR3 DNA reads TGTGCCAGCAGCTCACAGCGAATCATGGACAGGGCCTATGGCTACACCTTC. Residues: CASSSQRIMDRAYGYTF.

The J gene is TRBJ2-3, the V gene TRBV5-1; no definite D call. With 1 base removed from V and 4 bases from J, the gap between germline ends came to 16 bases. The CDR3 totals 16 residues. The germline gives CDR1 SGHRS, CDR2 YFSETQ. This chain's CDR3 is CASSLSRDSLSDTQYF. The CDR3 nucleotides are TGCGCCAGCAGCTTGAGTCGTGACTCTCTTTCAGATACGCAGTATTTT.

The chain uses TRBV2 and TRBJ1-2; D is undetermined. CDR1 is SNHLY, CDR2 FYNNEI, per germline. The V end was cut by 2 bases, the J end by 2 bases, with 12 bases between. This CDR3 has 15 residues. In DNA form, the CDR3 reads TGTGCCAGCAGTGAACTCTTACACGGGAACTATGGCTACACCTTC. Residues: CASSELLHGNYGYTF.

Here the CDR3 reads CASRTEGLAETQYF. CDR3 nucleotide sequence: TGTGCCAGCAGGACCGAGGGACTAGCAGAGACCCAGTACTTC. The chain recombines TRBV28 with TRBJ2-5, with TRBD2 matching over 9 bases. After removal of 6 bases from V and 4 bases from J, the junction contained 6 bases not matched to a gene. This CDR3 contains 14 residues. Germline V gene data show CDR1 as MDHEN and CDR2 as SYDVKM.

This chain joins TRBV19 and TRBJ2-3, with 13 bases identical to TRBD2. Germline CDR1 LNHDA, CDR2 SQIVND (reference sequence). The ends lost 2 bases at V and 6 bases at J; junction bases unmatched: 8. The CDR3 is 17 amino acids. This chain's CDR3 is CASSIRRGLAGTDTQYF. The CDR3 nucleotides read TGTGCCAGTAGTATAAGAAGGGGACTAGCGGGGACTGATACGCAGTATTTT.

This clone was found a few times. The chain links TRBV4-1 to TRBJ1-4, with D possibly matching TRBD1 (6 bases). Germline V gene lookup returns CDR1 MGHRA and CDR2 YSYEKL. This CDR3 is built from 15 residues. V lost 3 bases, J lost 7 bases, and 15 bases lay in between. The CDR3 region is CASSQPTGLSEKLFF. The CDR3 region has the DNA TGCGCCAGCAGCCAGCCGACAGGTTTGAGTGAAAAACTGTTTTTT.

In its sample, this clone was seen once. V and J are TRBV10-3 and TRBJ2-1; perhaps TRBD1 as D (6 bases). Germline CDR1 and CDR2: ENHRY and SYGVKD. This CDR3 is built from 14 residues. Trimming left V 9 bases short and J 4 bases short, with 16 bases between. The CDR3 nucleotides read TGTGCCATATGTTCGGGACAACCATACAATGAGCAGTTCTTC. This translates into CAICSGQPYNEQFF.

The chain joins TRBV29-1 to TRBJ2-2; possibly TRBD2 for D (6 bases). Per the germline V gene, CDR1 is SQVTM and CDR2 is ANQGSEA. Deletions cut 3 bases from V and 7 bases from J, with 12 bases between. This CDR3 comprises 13 residues. The CDR3 region is CSVDEGGVGELFF. The CDR3, as DNA: TGCAGCGTTGACGAGGGCGGGGTCGGGGAGCTGTTTTTT.

The rearrangement joins TRBV4-3 to TRBJ1-1, with unresolved D. The V gene's germline CDR1 is LGHNA and CDR2 YSLEER. The CDR3 spans 15 residues. Trimming pared 0 bases from V and 1 base from J, leaving 9 bases between. The CDR3 protein is CASSQEVTANTEAFF. The CDR3 region has the DNA TGCGCCAGCAGCCAAGAAGTAACAGCGAACACTGAAGCTTTCTTT.

This clone was seen a few times. The chain has TRBV7-6 and TRBJ2-1; no clear D. CDR3 length: 13 residues. Germline loops: CDR1 SGHVS, CDR2 FNYEAQ. Here the CDR3 reads CATSPITYNEQFF. The CDR3 DNA reads TGTGCTACCAGTCCCATTACCTACAATGAGCAGTTCTTC.

The rearrangement uses TRBV6-2 or TRBV6-3 and TRBJ1-1; D is perhaps TRBD1 (6 bases). The CDR3 sequence is 14 residues long. Deletions cut 7 bases from V and 4 bases from J, with 16 bases between. The V gene's germline CDR1 is MNHEY and CDR2 SVGEGT. CDR3 nucleotides: TGTGCCAGCACCCCGGGGGCTCGCGGCACTGAAGCTTTCTTT. Translated: CASTPGARGTEAFF.

The chain joins TRBV7-3 to TRBJ2-5, with 7 positions matching TRBD2. V gave up 4 bases and J gave up 6 bases; unmatched junction bases: 11. Germline V gene lookup returns CDR1 SGHTA and CDR2 FQGTGA. The CDR3 runs 15 residues. The CDR3: CASSSGPGGPQTQYF. CDR3 bases: TGTGCCAGCAGCTCGGGGCCGGGGGGTCCTCAGACCCAGTACTTC.

This clone was seen once. The chain recombines TRBV7-2 with TRBJ2-7; D is undetermined. Germline loops: CDR1 SGHTA, CDR2 FQGNSA. With 5 bases removed from V and 2 bases from J, the gap between germline ends came to 19 bases. This CDR3 is built from 16 residues. CDR3 residues: CASSLGTAYTTYEQYF. CDR3 nucleotide sequence: TGTGCCAGCAGCCTCGGAACAGCATACACAACCTACGAGCAGTACTTC.

This clone was found a few times. The genes are TRBV6-6 and TRBJ2-5, with 14 bases that match TRBD2. Germline V gene lookup returns CDR1 MNHNY and CDR2 SVGAGI (reference sequence). V lost 6 bases, J lost 5 bases, and 5 bases stayed unmatched. CDR3 size: 15 residues. This CDR3 reads CASRARLAGGETQYF. The DNA of the CDR3 is TGTGCCAGCAGGGCAAGACTAGCGGGAGGGGAGACCCAGTACTTC.

V usage is TRBV7-9 and J usage is TRBJ1-1; TRBD1 aligns across 7 bases. The CDR3 covers 18 residues. V dropped 3 bases and J dropped 0; count of bases not matched to a gene: 13. The germline CDR1 and CDR2 sequences are SEHNR and FQNEAQ (reference sequence). CDR3 sequence: CASSFDRAFLRLNTEAFF. As DNA, the CDR3 is TGTGCCAGCAGCTTTGACAGGGCCTTCTTGCGGTTGAACACTGAAGCTTTCTTT.

The chain carries TRBV7-9 and TRBJ1-5; TRBD1 agrees at 9 bases. The CDR3 extends over 16 amino acids. J lost 6 bases, V lost 4 bases, and 10 bases had no gene match. CDR1 and CDR2 from the germline V gene are SEHNR and FQNEAQ (reference sequence). The CDR3 DNA reads as TGTGCCAGCAGCTCAAACCGGACAGGGGTGGGTCAGCCCCAGCATTTT. This sequence encodes CASSSNRTGVGQPQHF.